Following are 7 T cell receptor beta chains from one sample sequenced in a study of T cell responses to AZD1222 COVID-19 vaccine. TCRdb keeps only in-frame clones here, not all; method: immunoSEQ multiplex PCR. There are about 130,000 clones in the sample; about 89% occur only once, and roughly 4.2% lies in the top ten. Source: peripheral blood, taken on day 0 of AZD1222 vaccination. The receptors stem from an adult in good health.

For the CDR3, the DNA is TGTGCCAGCAGTTCGGCCGGTCGCGGCTCACCCCTCCACTTT. Translating gives CASSSAGRGSPLHF. This chain connects TRBV27 to TRBJ1-6; no clear D. The CDR3 sequence is 14 residues long. Germline CDR1 and CDR2: MNHEY and SMNVEV (reference sequence). Trimming shortened V by 4 bases and J by 10 bases, and 14 bases separated the two germline ends.

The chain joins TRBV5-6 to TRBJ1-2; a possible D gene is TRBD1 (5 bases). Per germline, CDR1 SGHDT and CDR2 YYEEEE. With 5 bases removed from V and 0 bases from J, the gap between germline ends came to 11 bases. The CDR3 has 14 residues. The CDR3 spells CASRQGRANYGYTF. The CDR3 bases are TGTGCCAGCAGGCAGGGCCGGGCTAACTATGGCTACACCTTC.

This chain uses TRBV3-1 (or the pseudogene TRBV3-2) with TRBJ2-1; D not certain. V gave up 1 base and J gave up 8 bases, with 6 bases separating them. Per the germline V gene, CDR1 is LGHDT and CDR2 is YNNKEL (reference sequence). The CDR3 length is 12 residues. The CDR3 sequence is CASSQGQYEQFF. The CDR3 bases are TGTGCCAGCAGCCAAGGTCAGTATGAGCAGTTCTTC.

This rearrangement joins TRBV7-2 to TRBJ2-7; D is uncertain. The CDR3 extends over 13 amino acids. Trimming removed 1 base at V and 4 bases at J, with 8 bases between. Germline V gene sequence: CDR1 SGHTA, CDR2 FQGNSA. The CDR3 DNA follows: TGTGCCAGCAGCTTAGGCTTGGGGTACGAGCAGTACTTC. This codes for CASSLGLGYEQYF.

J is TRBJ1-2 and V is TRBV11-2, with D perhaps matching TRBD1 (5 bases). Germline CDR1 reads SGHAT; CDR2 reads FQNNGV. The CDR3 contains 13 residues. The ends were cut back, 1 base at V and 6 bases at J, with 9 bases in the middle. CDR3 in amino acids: CASSLGRADGYTF. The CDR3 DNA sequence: TGTGCCAGCAGCTTAGGCAGGGCGGATGGCTACACCTTC.

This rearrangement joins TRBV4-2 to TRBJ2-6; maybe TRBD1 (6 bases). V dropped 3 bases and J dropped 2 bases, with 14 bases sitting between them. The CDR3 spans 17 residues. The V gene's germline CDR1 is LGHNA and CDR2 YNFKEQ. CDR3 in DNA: TGTGCCAGCAGCCAGGACAGTTCCACGCCTGGGGCCAACGTCCTGACTTTC. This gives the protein CASSQDSSTPGANVLTF.

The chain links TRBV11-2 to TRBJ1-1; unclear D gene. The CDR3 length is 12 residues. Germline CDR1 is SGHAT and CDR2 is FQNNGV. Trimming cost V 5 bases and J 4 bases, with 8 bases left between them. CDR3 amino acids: CASSRWSTEAFF. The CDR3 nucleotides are TGTGCCAGCAGCCGGTGGAGCACTGAAGCTTTCTTT.